These T cell receptor beta chains were read from a single sample in a study of shared clonotypes between healthy human individuals. Measured with immunoSEQ multiplex PCR; TCRdb has only the in-frame clones, and not every one. The sample has roughly 600,000 clones, 98% seen once. The sequenced sample consisted of naive CD8+ T cells sorted from blood. The origin of the receptors is a man aged 25-40 years in good health. Each CDR3 is given with its conserved first and last residue. A D gene is named only where the DNA matches it firmly. Size is omitted from some rows. Given values are once, few, many or a class for expanded clones.

TRBV14	.	once	TRBJ1-5	CASSQRRQPQHF	TGTGCCAGCAGCCAAAGACGGCAGCCCCAGCATTTT
TRBV29-1	.	.	TRBJ2-7	CSVVGDEQYF	TGCAGCGTTGTGGGGGACGAGCAGTACTTC
TRBV5-1	TRBD1	.	TRBJ1-1	CASSLRDSPNTEAFF	TGCGCCAGCAGCTTAAGGGACAGCCCGAACACTGAAGCTTTCTTT
TRBV15	TRBD1	.	TRBJ1-2	CATSSATGGYGYTF	TGTGCCACCAGCAGTGCTACAGGGGGCTATGGCTACACCTTC
TRBV9	.	.	TRBJ1-2	CASSVEWGPNYGYTF	TGTGCCAGCAGCGTAGAGTGGGGGCCGAACTATGGCTACACCTTC
TRBV5-5	TRBD2	.	TRBJ2-7	CASSFLLAEIYEQYF	TGTGCCAGCAGCTTCTTACTAGCGGAGATTTACGAGCAGTACTTC
TRBV29-1	.	.	TRBJ2-7	CSVDRAGSYEQYF	TGCAGCGTTGATCGGGCAGGGTCTTACGAGCAGTACTTC
TRBV7-6	.	.	TRBJ2-7	CASSLEGSSGEQYF	TGTGCCAGCAGCTTAGAAGGGAGCTCGGGAGAGCAGTACTTC
TRBV2	TRBD2	.	TRBJ2-4	CASGGRNIQYF	TGTGCCAGCGGCGGGAGGAACATTCAGTACTTC
TRBV4-1	.	.	TRBJ2-2	CASSQDPHPSSGELFF	TGCGCCAGCAGCCAAGATCCCCACCCTAGCTCCGGGGAGCTGTTTTTT
TRBV5-4	.	once	TRBJ2-7	CASSLTGAMSYEQYF	TGTGCCAGCAGCTTGACGGGGGCGATGTCCTACGAGCAGTACTTC
TRBV7-9	.	.	TRBJ1-2	CASSLGSGIYGYTF	TGTGCCAGCAGCTTAGGGTCAGGGATCTATGGCTACACCTTC
TRBV29-1	.	.	TRBJ2-2	CSVWGITGELFF	TGCAGCGTTTGGGGGATTACAGGGGAGCTGTTTTTT
TRBV19	.	.	TRBJ1-5	CASNWGLGSNQPQHF	TGTGCCAGTAACTGGGGACTCGGTAGCAATCAGCCCCAGCATTTT
TRBV15	TRBD2	.	TRBJ2-7	CATSTHGLAQNSYEQYF	TGTGCCACCAGCACCCATGGACTAGCACAAAACTCCTACGAGCAGTACTTC
TRBV6-6	.	.	TRBJ2-7	CASTSSKRDSTYEQYF	TGTGCCAGCACCTCCTCCAAAAGGGATTCGACCTACGAGCAGTACTTC
TRBV5-1	.	.	TRBJ1-2	CASSLPDSHGYTF	TGCGCCAGCAGCTTACCGGACAGCCACGGCTACACCTTC
TRBV9	TRBD2	.	TRBJ2-1	CASSPPGGRNEQFF	TGTGCCAGCAGCCCCCCGGGAGGGAGGAATGAGCAGTTCTTC
TRBV9	.	.	TRBJ2-7	CASSPQGRYEQYF	TGTGCCAGCAGCCCCCAGGGTCGCTACGAGCAGTACTTC